A single sample is the source of the 24 T cell receptor beta chains below, sequenced in a study of hypomethylating agent response in myelodysplastic syndrome. Some clones are missing from TCRdb's copy, which holds only in-frame ones; the method was immunoSEQ multiplex PCR. The sample has roughly 4,500 clones, 75% to 90% seen once; the top ten hold around 16%. The material was bone marrow, obtained before or after starting hypomethylating agent treatment for myelodysplastic syndrome (not recorded which). These receptor sequences come from a human donor with myelodysplastic syndrome.

V and J are TRBV6-6 and TRBJ2-5; the D is unclear. The DNA end is more similar to TRBJ2-7, so the J call may be wrong. Germline CDR1 reads MNHNY; CDR2 reads SVGAGI (reference sequence). This CDR3 is built from 14 residues. CDR3 in DNA: TGTGCCAGCAGTTCGCCCTCACGCCACGACGAGCAGTACTTC. Its translation is CASSSPSRHDEQYF.

This rearrangement joins TRBV10-3 to TRBJ1-1; 10 bases fit TRBD1. Germline V gives CDR1 ENHRY, CDR2 SYGVKD. Losses at the gene ends were 6 bases for V and 4 bases for J; bases not matched to a gene: 8. The CDR3 spans 15 residues. The CDR3 sequence is CAIRVTGGFGTEAFF. CDR3 coding DNA: TGTGCCATCAGGGTGACAGGGGGCTTCGGCACTGAAGCTTTCTTT.

The V call is TRBV2, the J call TRBJ1-3; D is unclear. This CDR3 spans 15 amino acids. The V and J ends lost 1 base and 0 bases respectively, with 7 bases between them. Germline assignment: CDR1 SNHLY and CDR2 FYNNEI. The CDR3 loop is CASSEDSGSGNTIYF. DNA for the CDR3: TGTGCCAGCAGTGAAGACAGCGGCTCTGGAAACACCATATATTTT.

The chain links TRBV2 to TRBJ1-3; 9 nucleotides line up with TRBD1. Germline CDR1 reads SNHLY; CDR2 reads FYNNEI. This CDR3 is 19 amino acids long. V shed 7 bases and J 0 bases; nucleotides not matched to a gene: 16. The CDR3 sequence: CASTSWDRDREISGNTIYF. The CDR3 DNA reads as TGTGCCAGCACCTCCTGGGATAGGGACAGGGAAATCTCTGGAAACACCATATATTTT.

The chain combines TRBV25-1 with TRBJ2-5; tentative D call: TRBD2 (5 bases). This CDR3 has 13 residues. V dropped 11 bases and J dropped 3 bases, with 16 bases sitting between them. The germline CDR1 and CDR2 sequences are MGHDK and SYGVNS. The DNA for the CDR3 is TGTGCCGCAACCGGGGTATTTGAAGAGACCCAGTACTTC. It codes for CAATGVFEETQYF.

The rearrangement links TRBV6-1 to TRBJ1-2, with TRBD1 as a possible D gene (6 bases). Germline CDR1 MNHNS, CDR2 SASEGT. Trimming removed 8 bases from V and 10 bases from J, with 17 bases in between. This CDR3 spans 12 amino acids. The CDR3 bases are TGTGCCAGCGCCCCTGTCGGGGGGCACTACACCTTC. As protein: CASAPVGGHYTF.

The chain recombines TRBV2 with TRBJ2-6, with D unclear. The CDR3 length is 12 residues. Germline CDR1 and CDR2: SNHLY and FYNNEI. The V end was cut by 4 bases, the J end by 4 bases, with 2 bases between. The CDR3 DNA sequence: TGTGCCAGCAGTGGGGGGGCCAACGTCCTGACTTTC. Its translation: CASSGGANVLTF.

The chain recombines TRBV9 with TRBJ1-2; TRBD1 matches 8 bases. The CDR3 consists of 14 residues. Germline CDR1 SGDLS, CDR2 YYNGEE. V was pared by 0 bases and J by 4 bases, with 2 bases of the junction left unmatched. This CDR3 is CASSVGRGPYGYTF. The CDR3 region has the DNA TGTGCCAGCAGCGTAGGCAGGGGGCCCTATGGCTACACCTTC.

With regard to this clone: The junction departs from germline at one end; a sequencing error may be responsible. This rearrangement joins TRBV19 to TRBJ2-1; 8 bases match TRBD1. There are 16 residues in the CDR3. The germline gives CDR1 LNHDA, CDR2 SQIVND (reference sequence). CDR3 sequence reads: CASSSTDRGVYHEQFF. CDR3 DNA sequence: TGTGCCAGTAGTTCGACTGACAGGGGAGTCTACCATGAGCAGTTCTTC.

This clone appeared once. This chain connects TRBV10-3 to TRBJ2-3; a weak D match, TRBD2 (5 bases). This CDR3 has 12 amino acids. Germline V gene lookup returns CDR1 ENHRY and CDR2 SYGVKD. Trimming left V 9 bases short and J 5 bases short, with 12 bases between. This CDR3 is CAMAEAGDTQYF. In DNA, the CDR3 is TGTGCCATGGCTGAGGCGGGAGATACGCAGTATTTT.

The chain joins TRBV5-5 to TRBJ2-1; D is possibly TRBD1 (6 bases). V was pared by 2 bases and J by 8 bases, with 8 bases between. This CDR3 has 12 residues. Germline values: CDR1 SGHKS, CDR2 YYEKEE (reference sequence). Here the CDR3 reads CASSFTGYEQFF. The CDR3 nucleotides are TGTGCCAGCAGCTTTACAGGGTATGAGCAGTTCTTC.

There are a few counts of this clone. V gene TRBV5-4 combines with J gene TRBJ2-2, with D maybe TRBD1 (7 bases). Trimming cost V 4 bases and J 2 bases, with 18 bases left between them. Looked up from germline, CDR1 is SGHNT and CDR2 is YYREEE (reference sequence). This CDR3 region has 17 residues. The CDR3 region is CASSPRRRGLNTGELFF. For the CDR3, the DNA is TGTGCCAGCAGCCCTCGTAGGAGGGGGCTCAACACCGGGGAGCTGTTTTTT.

The CDR3 region has the DNA TGTGCCAGCAGCGGGGGGGACAGCCTCTATTATGGCTACACCTTC. It yields the protein CASSGGDSLYYGYTF. The J gene is TRBJ1-2, the V gene TRBV2; 7 bases agree with TRBD1. V lost 6 bases to trimming and J lost 5 bases; unmatched junction nucleotides: 12. The CDR3 length is 15 residues. Looked up from germline, CDR1 is SNHLY and CDR2 is FYNNEI.

This chain joins TRBV7-2 and TRBJ1-1; D remains unclear. V shed 2 bases and J shed 1 base, with 8 bases lying between them. CDR1 and CDR2 from the germline V gene are SGHTA and FQGNSA. The CDR3 covers 14 residues. CDR3 nucleotide sequence: TGTGCCAGCAGCTTACGAGAGGGGAACACTGAAGCTTTCTTT. This encodes CASSLREGNTEAFF. The full variable domain, rest sourced from reference TRBV7-2 and TRBJ1-1, is GAGVSQSPSNKVTEKGKDVELRCDPISGHTALYWYRQSLGQGLEFLIYFQGNSAPDKSGLPSDRFSAERTGGSVSTLTIQRTQQEDSAVYLCASSLREGNTEAFFGQGTRLTVV.

The chain joins TRBV5-1 to TRBJ1-2, with D tentatively TRBD1 (6 bases). The CDR3 runs to 13 residues. Germline CDR1 and CDR2: SGHRS and YFSETQ. V was cut by 2 bases and J by 4 bases, with 9 bases left in between. DNA for the CDR3: TGCGCCAGCAGCTTCAGGGGCGGCTATGGCTACACCTTC. Amino acids: CASSFRGGYGYTF. Using reference TRBV5-1 and TRBJ1-2 for the parts outside the CDR3, the full variable domain is KAGVTQTPRYLIKTRGQQVTLSCSPISGHRSVSWYQQTPGQGLQFLFEYFSETQRNKGNFPGRFSGRQFSNSRSEMNVSTLELGDSALYLCASSFRGGYGYTFGSGTRLTVV.

As DNA, the CDR3 is TGCGCCAGCAGCTTTGAAGACAGGACTTACAATGAGCAGTTCTTC. This sequence encodes CASSFEDRTYNEQFF. The chain uses TRBV5-1 and TRBJ2-1; tentative D call: TRBD1 (6 bases). The CDR3 runs 15 residues. The V end lost 2 bases, the J end lost 4 bases, and 13 bases lay between the germline ends. CDR1 and CDR2 (germline): SGHRS, YFSETQ.

The V gene is TRBV11-3, the J gene TRBJ2-3, with D perhaps given as TRBD1 or TRBD2 (5 bases each). This CDR3 contains 17 residues. Germline V gene data show CDR1 as SGHNT and CDR2 as YENEEA. Trimming left V 5 bases short and J 0 bases short, with 18 bases between. The CDR3 DNA follows: TGTGCCAGCAGCCTGAGTTTGGGGCGCGGGAGCACAGATACGCAGTATTTT. Translated, it gives CASSLSLGRGSTDTQYF. Looking up the rest from reference TRBV11-3 and TRBJ2-3 gives the full variable domain: EAGVVQSPRYKIIEKKQPVAFWCNPISGHNTLYWYLQNLGQGPELLIRYENEEAVDDSQLPKDRFSAERLKGVDSTLKIQPAELGDSAVYLCASSLSLGRGSTDTQYFGPGTRLTVL.

The CDR3: CASSLEGVGGDEQYF. The CDR3 DNA reads as TGTGCCAGCAGCTTAGAAGGGGTAGGGGGCGACGAGCAGTACTTC. The chain recombines TRBV7-9 with TRBJ2-5; 7 bases line up with TRBD1. Gene TRBJ2-7 matches the end of the DNA better, so the J call may be wrong. The CDR3 is 15 residues long. Germline CDR1 SEHNR, CDR2 FQNEAQ (reference sequence).

The chain combines TRBV11-2 with TRBJ2-5; no definite D call. The CDR3 runs 14 residues. Germline V lookup: CDR1 SGHAT, CDR2 FQNNGV. Between the trimmed V and J ends, which lost 5 bases and 1 base, there was a span of 11 bases. CDR3 loop: CASSPRLSQETQYF. The CDR3 DNA reads as TGTGCCAGCAGCCCGAGACTCAGCCAAGAGACCCAGTACTTC.

This chain connects TRBV4-1 to TRBJ2-1; either TRBD1 or TRBD2 may fit D (5 bases each). The CDR3 totals 13 residues. Germline CDR1 is MGHRA and CDR2 is YSYEKL. V shed 1 base and J shed 7 bases, with 8 bases lying between them. In DNA form, the CDR3 reads TGCGCCAGCAGCCAAGGGGGCGGGAATGAGCAGTTCTTC. Translating gives CASSQGGGNEQFF.

The chain uses TRBV2 and TRBJ2-5; no reliable D call. This CDR3 comprises 13 residues. Trimming removed 8 bases at V and 5 bases at J, with 15 bases between. CDR1 and CDR2 (germline): SNHLY, FYNNEI. The DNA of the CDR3 is TGTGCCAGCTCGAGAGAAGGGCGTGAGACCCAGTACTTC. Its translation is CASSREGRETQYF.

The chain uses TRBV2 and TRBJ1-5; TRBD1 agrees at 10 bases. The CDR3 is 14 amino acids. The germline V gene encodes CDR1 SNHLY and CDR2 FYNNEI. V dropped 6 bases and J dropped 6; count of bases not matched to a gene: 5. The CDR3 spells CASRGTGVFQPQHF. CDR3 DNA: TGTGCCAGCAGGGGGACAGGGGTATTTCAGCCCCAGCATTTT.

The V call is TRBV19, the J call TRBJ2-5; D gene unclear. The V gene lost 2 bases and the J gene lost 5 bases, with 15 bases spanning the gap. Per germline, CDR1 LNHDA and CDR2 SQIVND (reference sequence). The CDR3 spans 15 residues. CDR3 region: CASSIRWTRGETQYF. The DNA for the CDR3 is TGTGCCAGTAGTATAAGGTGGACGCGTGGGGAGACCCAGTACTTC.

The chain links TRBV30 to TRBJ2-3; D is uncertain. Trimming stripped 0 bases from V and 3 bases from J, with 10 bases between. Germline V gene sequence: CDR1 GTSNPN, CDR2 SVGIG (reference sequence). The CDR3 is 14 amino acids. CDR3 protein: CAWSVLVRTDTQYF. As DNA, the CDR3 is TGTGCCTGGAGTGTACTTGTGAGAACAGATACGCAGTATTTT. The full variable domain, completed using reference TRBV30 and TRBJ2-3, is SQTIHQWPATLVQPVGSPLSLECTVEGTSNPNLYWYRQAAGRGLQLLFYSVGIGQISSEVPQNLSASRPQDRQFILSSKKLLLSDSGFYLCAWSVLVRTDTQYFGPGTRLTVL.